This T cell receptor (beta chain) was found in a study of T-cell memory formation after mild COVID-19. A single record per CDR3 protein comes from TCRdb applying MiXCR to the 5' RACE reads. The sample consists of around 340,000 distinct CDR3 sequences, approximately 21% of them appearing once. On this clonotype itself: At one of its ends the junction is not consistent with the germline gene, which may arise from a read error.

The TCR sequence derives from an adult woman who had mild COVID-19 (a few samples of this study predate the infection). Cell type and time point are not known. Input material: PBMCs or a T cell subset sorted from them (not recorded which).

The CDR3 DNA is TGTGCCAGCAGCTTAGGGGGACTAGCGAGGGAGCCCAGTCACTTC. Its protein product is CASSLGGLAREPSHF. This chain joins TRBV7-2 and TRBJ2-5, with TRBD2 matching over 10 bases. This CDR3 contains 15 residues. CDR1 SGHTA and CDR2 FQGNSA come from the germline V gene. Looking up the rest from reference TRBV7-2 and TRBJ2-5 gives the full variable domain: GAGVSQSPSNKVTEKGKDVELRCDPISGHTALYWYRQSLGQGLEFLIYFQGNSAPDKSGLPSDRFSAERTGGSVSTLTIQRTQQEDSAVYLCASSLGGLAREPSHFGPGTRLLVL.